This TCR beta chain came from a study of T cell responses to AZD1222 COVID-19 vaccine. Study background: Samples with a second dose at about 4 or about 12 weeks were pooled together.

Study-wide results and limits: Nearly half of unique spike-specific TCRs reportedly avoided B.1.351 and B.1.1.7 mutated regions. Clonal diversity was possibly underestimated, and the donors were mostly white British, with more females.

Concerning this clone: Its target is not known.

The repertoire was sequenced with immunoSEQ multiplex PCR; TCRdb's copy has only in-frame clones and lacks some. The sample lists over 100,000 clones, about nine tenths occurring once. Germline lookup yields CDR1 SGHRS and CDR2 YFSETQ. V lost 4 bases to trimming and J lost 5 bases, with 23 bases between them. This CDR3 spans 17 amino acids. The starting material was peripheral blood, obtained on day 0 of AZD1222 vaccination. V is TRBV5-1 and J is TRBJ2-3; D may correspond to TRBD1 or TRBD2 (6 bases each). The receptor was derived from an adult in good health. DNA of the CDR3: TGCGCCAGCAGCCTACGAAGGGGGAGGATTGGAGAAGATACGCAGTATTTT. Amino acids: CASSLRRGRIGEDTQYF.